This T cell receptor beta chain was recorded in a study of T cells in Graves' hyperthyroidism and ophthalmopathy. Study-wide background: It was at initial diagnosis, before any treatment, that peripheral blood was collected.

Overall study results and limits: Through a model of 13 V-J features, ophthalmopathy was separated from stable hyperthyroidism.

Diagnosing involved the use of clinical symptoms, serum thyroxine and TRAb, thyroid ultrasound and orbital computed tomography. The PBMCs were sourced from fresh peripheral blood (more than 8.5 ml). The CDR3 has 14 amino acids. Trimming stripped 11 bases from V and 3 bases from J, with 17 bases between. Researchers amplified the TCR beta CDR3 regions from RNA transcripts. TCR CDR3 underwent first-round RT-PCR with the HTBI primer set. Each CDR3 protein is one row after TCRdb ran MiXCR on the multiplex PCR reads. Of some 360,000 distinct CDR3 sequences in the sample, around 14% were seen once. In its sample, this clonotype was seen many times. Its specificity is unknown.

The sequence derives from a woman aged 55-70 years with Graves' hyperthyroidism. Specimen: blood. This chain connects TRBV12-3 or TRBV12-4 to TRBJ2-1; D possibly matches TRBD1 or TRBD2 (6 bases each). Written as DNA, the CDR3 is TGTGCCGGCAATCAAGGGGGACTCTACAATGAGCAGTTCTTC. This translates into CAGNQGGLYNEQFF.